This entry features one T cell receptor beta chain sequence. The sample originates from a study of PD-1 blockade in classical Hodgkin lymphoma. As for the study in general: The patients were dosed with nivolumab 3 mg/kg, infused intravenously every 2 weeks.

The ends lost 8 bases at V and 0 bases at J; junction bases unmatched: 8. The germline CDR1 and CDR2 sequences are MRHNA and SNTAGT. The CDR3 runs to 16 residues. Each patient experienced a relapse that followed autologous stem cell transplantation, and brentuximab vedotin exposure varied. Clones were read by immunoSEQ multiplex PCR, and TCRdb kept only the in-frame ones, dropping some. This sample has about 50,000 clones, with 88% found just once. V and J are TRBV6-4 and TRBJ1-5; 9 bases align to TRBD1. This specimen consisted of peripheral blood mononuclear cells (PBMCs), obtained before the second cycle of nivolumab. The receptor's source is a human donor with classical Hodgkin lymphoma. In DNA form, the CDR3 reads TGTGCCAGCCAACAGGGGGCTCGATATAGCAATCAGCCCCAGCATTTT. The encoded protein is CASQQGARYSNQPQHF.